The TCR beta chain under discussion was sequenced for a study of blood T cell repertoires in COVID-19. Profiled with immunoSEQ multiplex PCR; TCRdb holds only in-frame clones, not every one. Altogether about 440,000 clones are present, around 88% being singletons, with the ten largest covering approximately 12%. V gave up 7 bases and J gave up 0 bases, with 13 bases separating them. Germline V gene sequence: CDR1 ENHRY, CDR2 SYGVKD. CDR3 length: 14 amino acids. This clonotype was sampled from a woman aged 45-65 years with COVID-19, enrolled during active disease. Material: peripheral blood. The chain uses TRBV10-3 and TRBJ2-7; weak D call: TRBD2 (6 bases). The CDR3 DNA sequence: TGTGCCATCATGGGACTCGAAAGCTCCTACGAGCAGTACTTC. It encodes CAIMGLESSYEQYF.